This T cell receptor beta chain was captured by sequencing in a study of T cell clonotyping in hematopoietic cell transplantation. Produced via immunoSEQ multiplex PCR; TCRdb's table is partial and in-frame only. The sample consists of 35,000 to 45,000 clones, 94% of them appearing once. For this clone: Its antigen is as yet unknown.

Looked up from germline, CDR1 is LNHDA and CDR2 is SQIVND (reference sequence). Trimming stripped 5 bases from V and 0 bases from J, with 12 bases between. The CDR3 sequence is 15 residues long. Overall study results and limits: Broader posttransplant TCR repertoire diversity was predicted by graft donor and pretransplant recipient Inverse Simpson Index values. After transplant, recipient diversity fell while pathologically expanded clonotypes grew through day 180. CD4 and CD8 repertoire contributions could not be separated without sorting.

Sequences were obtained from peripheral blood mononuclear cells. The chain carries TRBV19 and TRBJ2-3, with D hard to call. This clonotype was obtained from a woman in her forties or fifties in good health. Some clones in this sample may be carry-over from other donors' samples. The CDR3 loop reads CASSPGWVSTDTQYF. The DNA of the CDR3 is TGTGCCAGTAGTCCCGGGTGGGTTAGCACAGATACGCAGTATTTT.